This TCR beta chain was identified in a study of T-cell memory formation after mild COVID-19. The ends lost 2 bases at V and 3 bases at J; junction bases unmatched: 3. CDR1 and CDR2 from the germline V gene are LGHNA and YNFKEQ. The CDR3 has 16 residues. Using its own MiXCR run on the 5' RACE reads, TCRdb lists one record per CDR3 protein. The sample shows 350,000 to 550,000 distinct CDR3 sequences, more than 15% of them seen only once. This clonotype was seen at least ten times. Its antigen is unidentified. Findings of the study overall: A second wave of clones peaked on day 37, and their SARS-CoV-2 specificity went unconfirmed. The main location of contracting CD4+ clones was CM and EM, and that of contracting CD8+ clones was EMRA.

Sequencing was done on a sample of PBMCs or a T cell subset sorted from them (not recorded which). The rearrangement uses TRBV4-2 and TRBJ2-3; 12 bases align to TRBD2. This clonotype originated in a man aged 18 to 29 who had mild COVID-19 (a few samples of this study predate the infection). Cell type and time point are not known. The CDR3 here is CASSQPSGGATDTQYF. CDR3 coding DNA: TGTGCCAGCAGCCAACCTAGCGGGGGGGCAACAGATACGCAGTATTTT.